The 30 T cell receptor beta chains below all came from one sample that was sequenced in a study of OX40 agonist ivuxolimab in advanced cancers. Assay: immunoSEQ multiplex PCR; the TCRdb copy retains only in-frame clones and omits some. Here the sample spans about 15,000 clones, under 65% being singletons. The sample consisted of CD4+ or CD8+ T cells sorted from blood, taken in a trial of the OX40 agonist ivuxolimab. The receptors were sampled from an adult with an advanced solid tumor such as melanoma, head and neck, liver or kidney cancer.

CDR3 sequence: CASSPLGTGEVNEQFF. CDR3 bases: TGCGCCAGCAGCCCCTTGGGGACAGGGGAGGTCAATGAGCAGTTCTTC. The J gene is TRBJ2-1, the V gene TRBV4-1; 10 positions agree with TRBD1. The V gene end was trimmed by 4 bases and the J gene end by 6 bases; junction bases not matched to a gene: 9. The CDR3 covers 16 residues. CDR1 and CDR2 (germline): MGHRA, YSYEKL.

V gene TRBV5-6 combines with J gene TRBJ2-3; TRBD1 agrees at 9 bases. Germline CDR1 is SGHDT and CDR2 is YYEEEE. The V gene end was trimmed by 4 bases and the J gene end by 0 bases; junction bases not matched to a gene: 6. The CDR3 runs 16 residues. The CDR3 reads CASSGGQGSSTDTQYF. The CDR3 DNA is TGTGCCAGCAGCGGAGGACAGGGGTCTAGCACAGATACGCAGTATTTT.

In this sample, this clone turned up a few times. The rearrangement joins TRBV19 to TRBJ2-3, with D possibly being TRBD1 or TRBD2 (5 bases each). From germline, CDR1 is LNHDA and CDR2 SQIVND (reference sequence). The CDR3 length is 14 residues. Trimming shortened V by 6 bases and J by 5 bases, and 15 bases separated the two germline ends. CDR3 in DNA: TGTGCCAGTAGCCCCGCCGGGACGATAGATACGCAGTATTTT. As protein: CASSPAGTIDTQYF.

The CDR3 spells CASSLASSRIQNYGYTF. The CDR3 coding sequence is TGTGCCAGCAGCTTGGCTTCATCCAGGATCCAAAACTATGGCTACACCTTC. The rearrangement joins TRBV5-6 to TRBJ1-2; D ambiguous. The V and J ends lost 0 bases and 2 bases respectively, with 17 bases between them. The germline CDR1 and CDR2 sequences are SGHDT and YYEEEE. CDR3 length equals 17 residues.

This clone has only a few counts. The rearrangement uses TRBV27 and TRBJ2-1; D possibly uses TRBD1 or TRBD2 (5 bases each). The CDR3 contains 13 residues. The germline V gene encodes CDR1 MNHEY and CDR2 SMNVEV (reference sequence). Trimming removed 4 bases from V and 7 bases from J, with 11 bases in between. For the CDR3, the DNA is TGTGCCAGCAGTTCGGGACCGTTAAATGAGCAGTTCTTC. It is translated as CASSSGPLNEQFF.

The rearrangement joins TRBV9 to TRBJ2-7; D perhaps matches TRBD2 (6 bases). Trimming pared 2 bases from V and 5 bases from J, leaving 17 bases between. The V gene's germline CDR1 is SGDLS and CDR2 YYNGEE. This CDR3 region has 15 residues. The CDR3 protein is CASSVSWGVGNEQYF. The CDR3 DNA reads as TGTGCCAGCAGCGTGAGTTGGGGGGTTGGGAACGAGCAGTACTTC.

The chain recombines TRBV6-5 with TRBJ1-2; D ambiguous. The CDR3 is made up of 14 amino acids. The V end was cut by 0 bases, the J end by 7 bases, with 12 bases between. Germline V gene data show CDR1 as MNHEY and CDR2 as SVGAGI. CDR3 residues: CASSYSRYLVGYTF. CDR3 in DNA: TGTGCCAGCAGTTACTCTCGGTATTTAGTTGGCTACACCTTC.

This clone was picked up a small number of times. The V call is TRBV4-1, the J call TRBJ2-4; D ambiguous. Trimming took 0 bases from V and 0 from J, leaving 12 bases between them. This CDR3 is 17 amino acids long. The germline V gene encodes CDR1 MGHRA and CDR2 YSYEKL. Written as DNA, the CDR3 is TGCGCCAGCAGCCAAGAAATAGACACCCTAGCCAAAAACATTCAGTACTTC. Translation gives CASSQEIDTLAKNIQYF.

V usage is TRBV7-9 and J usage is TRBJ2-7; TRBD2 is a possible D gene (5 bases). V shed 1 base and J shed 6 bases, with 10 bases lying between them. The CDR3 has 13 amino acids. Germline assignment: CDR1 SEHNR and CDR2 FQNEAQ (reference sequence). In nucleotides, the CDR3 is TGTGCCAGCAGCTTAGAACGGGGAAGCGAGCAGTACTTC. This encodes CASSLERGSEQYF.

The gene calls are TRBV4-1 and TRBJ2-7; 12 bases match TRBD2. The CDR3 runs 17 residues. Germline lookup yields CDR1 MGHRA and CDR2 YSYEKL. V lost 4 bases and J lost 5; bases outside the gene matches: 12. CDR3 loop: CASSLYPVLAGGDEQYF. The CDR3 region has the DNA TGCGCCAGCAGCCTCTACCCGGTTCTAGCGGGGGGGGACGAGCAGTACTTC.

As DNA, the CDR3 is TGTGCCAGCATAACATCGGGGGCGAAACCGAACACCGGGGAGCTGTTTTTT. It is translated as CASITSGAKPNTGELFF. The chain is built from TRBV27 and TRBJ2-2; either TRBD1 or TRBD2 may fit D (6 bases each). Trimming took 7 bases from V and 0 from J, leaving 18 bases between them. Per the germline V gene, CDR1 is MNHEY and CDR2 is SMNVEV (reference sequence). This CDR3 spans 17 amino acids.

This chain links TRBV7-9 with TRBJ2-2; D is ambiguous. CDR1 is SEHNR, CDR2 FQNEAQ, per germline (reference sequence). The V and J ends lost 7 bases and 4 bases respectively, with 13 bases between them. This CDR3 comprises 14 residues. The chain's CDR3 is CASTPYTVTGELFF. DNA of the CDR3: TGTGCCAGCACCCCCTACACGGTCACCGGGGAGCTGTTTTTT.

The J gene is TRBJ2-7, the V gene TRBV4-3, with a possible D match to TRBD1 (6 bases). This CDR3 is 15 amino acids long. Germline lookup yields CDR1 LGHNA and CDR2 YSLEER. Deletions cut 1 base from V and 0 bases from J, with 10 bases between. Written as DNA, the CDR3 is TGCGCCAGCAGCCAAGGGGCAGGGGACTCCTACGAGCAGTACTTC. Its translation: CASSQGAGDSYEQYF.

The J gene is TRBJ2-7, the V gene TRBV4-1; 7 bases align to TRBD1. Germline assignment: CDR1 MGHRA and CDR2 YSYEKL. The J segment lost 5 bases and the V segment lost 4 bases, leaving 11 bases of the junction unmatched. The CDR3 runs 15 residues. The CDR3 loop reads CASSPEPGGSDEQYF. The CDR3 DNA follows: TGCGCCAGCAGCCCCGAACCAGGGGGTTCGGACGAGCAGTACTTC.

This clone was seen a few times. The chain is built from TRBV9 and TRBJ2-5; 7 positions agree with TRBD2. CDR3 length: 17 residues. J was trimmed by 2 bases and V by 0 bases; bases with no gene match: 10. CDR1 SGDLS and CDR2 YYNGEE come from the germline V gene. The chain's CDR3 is CASSVGEASGAQETQYF. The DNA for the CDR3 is TGTGCCAGCAGCGTAGGAGAGGCTAGCGGTGCACAAGAGACCCAGTACTTC.

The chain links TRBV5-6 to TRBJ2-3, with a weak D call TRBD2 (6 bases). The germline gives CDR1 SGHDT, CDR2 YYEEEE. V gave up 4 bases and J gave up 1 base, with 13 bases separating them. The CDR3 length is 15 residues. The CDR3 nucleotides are TGTGCCAGCAGCCGAAGCGGGTTACGCACAGATACGCAGTATTTT. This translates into CASSRSGLRTDTQYF.

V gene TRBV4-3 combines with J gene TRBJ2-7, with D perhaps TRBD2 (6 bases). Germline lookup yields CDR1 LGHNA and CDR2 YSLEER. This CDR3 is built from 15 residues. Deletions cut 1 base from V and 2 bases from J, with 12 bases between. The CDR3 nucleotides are TGCGCCAGCAGCCAAGCGCTCGGGGGAACCTACGAGCAGTACTTC. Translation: CASSQALGGTYEQYF.

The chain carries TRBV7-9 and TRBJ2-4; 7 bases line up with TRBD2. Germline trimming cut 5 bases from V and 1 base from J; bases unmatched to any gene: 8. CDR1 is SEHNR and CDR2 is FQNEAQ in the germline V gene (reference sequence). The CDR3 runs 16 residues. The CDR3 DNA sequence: TGTGCCAGCAGCCTCCAAGGGGAGGGGGCCAAAAACATTCAGTACTTC. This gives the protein CASSLQGEGAKNIQYF.

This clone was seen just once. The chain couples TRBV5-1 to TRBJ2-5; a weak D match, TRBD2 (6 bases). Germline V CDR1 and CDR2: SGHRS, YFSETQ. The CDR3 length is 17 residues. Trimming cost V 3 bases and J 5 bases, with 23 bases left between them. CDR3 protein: CASSSPRGRRSSETQYF. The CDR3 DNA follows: TGCGCCAGCAGCTCCCCGCGGGGCAGAAGATCCTCGGAGACCCAGTACTTC. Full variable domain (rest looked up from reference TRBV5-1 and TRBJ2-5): KAGVTQTPRYLIKTRGQQVTLSCSPISGHRSVSWYQQTPGQGLQFLFEYFSETQRNKGNFPGRFSGRQFSNSRSEMNVSTLELGDSALYLCASSSPRGRRSSETQYFGPGTRLLVL.

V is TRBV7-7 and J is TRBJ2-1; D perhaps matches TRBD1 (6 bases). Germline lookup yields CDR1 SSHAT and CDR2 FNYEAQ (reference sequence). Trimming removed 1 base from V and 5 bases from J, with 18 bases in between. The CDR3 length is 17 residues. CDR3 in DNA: TGTGCCAGCAGCTTAGGACCCCCGGGACACGTTAACAATGAGCAGTTCTTC. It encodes CASSLGPPGHVNNEQFF.

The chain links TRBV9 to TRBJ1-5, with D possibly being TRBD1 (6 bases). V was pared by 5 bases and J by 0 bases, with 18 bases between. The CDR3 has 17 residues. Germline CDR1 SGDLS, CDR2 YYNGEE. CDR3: CASRTPLEGDSNQPQHF. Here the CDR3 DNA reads TGTGCCAGCAGGACCCCCCTGGAGGGGGATAGCAATCAGCCCCAGCATTTT. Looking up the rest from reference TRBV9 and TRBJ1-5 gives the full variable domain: DSGVTQTPKHLITATGQRVTLRCSPRSGDLSVYWYQQSLDQGLQFLIQYYNGEERAKGNILERFSAQQFPDLHSELNLSSLELGDSALYFCASRTPLEGDSNQPQHFGDGTRLSIL.

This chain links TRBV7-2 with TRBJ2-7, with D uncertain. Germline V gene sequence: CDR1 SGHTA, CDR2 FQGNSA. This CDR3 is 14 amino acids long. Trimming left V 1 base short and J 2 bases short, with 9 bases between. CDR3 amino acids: CASSLGDSTYEQYF. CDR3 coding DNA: TGTGCCAGCAGCTTAGGTGACTCCACCTACGAGCAGTACTTC.

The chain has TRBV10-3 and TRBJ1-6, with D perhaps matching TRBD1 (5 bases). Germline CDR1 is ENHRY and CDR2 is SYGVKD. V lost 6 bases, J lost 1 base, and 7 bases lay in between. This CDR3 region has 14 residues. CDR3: CAIRRGSYNSPLHF. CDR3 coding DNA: TGTGCCATCAGACGGGGGTCCTATAATTCACCCCTCCACTTT.

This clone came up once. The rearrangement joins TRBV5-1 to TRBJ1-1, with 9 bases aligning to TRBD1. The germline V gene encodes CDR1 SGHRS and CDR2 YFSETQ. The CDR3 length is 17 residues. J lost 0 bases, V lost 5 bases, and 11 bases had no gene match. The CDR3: CASSSGQGTFLNTEAFF. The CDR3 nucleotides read TGCGCCAGCAGTTCCGGACAGGGGACATTTTTGAACACTGAAGCTTTCTTT.

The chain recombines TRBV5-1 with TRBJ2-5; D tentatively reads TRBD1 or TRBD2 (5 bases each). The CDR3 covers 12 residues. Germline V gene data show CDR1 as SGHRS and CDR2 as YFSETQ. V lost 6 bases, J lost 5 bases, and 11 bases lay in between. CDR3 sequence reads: CASTTGTETQYF. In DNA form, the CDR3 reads TGCGCCAGCACGACCGGGACGGAGACCCAGTACTTC.

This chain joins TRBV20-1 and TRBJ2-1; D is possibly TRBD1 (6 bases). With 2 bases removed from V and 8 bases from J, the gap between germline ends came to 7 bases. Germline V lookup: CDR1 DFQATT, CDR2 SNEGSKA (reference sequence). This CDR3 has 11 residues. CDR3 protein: CSARTGYEQFF. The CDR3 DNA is TGCAGTGCTAGAACAGGGTATGAGCAGTTCTTC.

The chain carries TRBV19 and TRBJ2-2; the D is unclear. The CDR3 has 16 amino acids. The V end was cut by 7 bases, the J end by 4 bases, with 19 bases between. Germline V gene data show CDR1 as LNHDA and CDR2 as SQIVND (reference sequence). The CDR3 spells CASTESSLLGTGELFF. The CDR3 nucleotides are TGTGCCAGTACCGAATCCTCCCTCTTAGGCACCGGGGAGCTGTTTTTT.

The CDR3 DNA reads as TGCAGCGTTCCTGGGTCCACCTACGAGCAGTACTTC. Amino acid sequence: CSVPGSTYEQYF. V is TRBV29-1 and J is TRBJ2-5, with D hard to call. The J call is in doubt because the DNA end fits TRBJ2-7 better. The CDR3 totals 12 residues. CDR1 SQVTM and CDR2 ANQGSEA come from the germline V gene.

The CDR3 DNA sequence: TGTGCCAGCAGTCCTTCATGGGGGTACGAGCAGTACTTC. As protein: CASSPSWGYEQYF. The rearrangement joins TRBV6-6 to TRBJ2-7; D possibly matches TRBD1 or TRBD2 (5 bases each). The germline V and J ends were trimmed by 5 bases and 4 bases, with 12 bases remaining between them. Per germline, CDR1 MNHNY and CDR2 SVGAGI (reference sequence). CDR3 length equals 13 residues.

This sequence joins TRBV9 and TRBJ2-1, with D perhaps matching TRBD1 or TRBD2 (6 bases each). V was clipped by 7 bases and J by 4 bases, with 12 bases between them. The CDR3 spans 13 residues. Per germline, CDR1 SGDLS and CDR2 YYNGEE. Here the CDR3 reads CASGRDNYNEQFF. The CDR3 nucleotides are TGTGCCAGCGGGCGGGACAATTACAATGAGCAGTTCTTC.